This T cell receptor (beta chain) was captured in a study of blood T cells in healthy people across ages. A sample-barcoded 5' primer and a J-beta primer mix were used in a second PCR of roughly 7 to 12 cycles. The yield of each sample was at least 3 million CDR3-containing paired-end reads. TCRdb re-analysed the 5' RACE reads in MiXCR, keeping a single row per CDR3 protein. The table has around 990,000 distinct CDR3 sequences, roughly 24% seen once. This clonotype occurred a few times. The ends were cut back, 6 bases at V and 2 bases at J, with 15 bases in the middle. Germline V gives CDR1 DFQATT, CDR2 SNEGSKA (reference sequence). The CDR3 contains 14 residues. These data were also filed under a second study, of T cells of mothers and their children. Per that paper: Reverse transcription into cDNA received all extracted RNA, at around 1.5 ug per 15 ul. In both related and unrelated pairs, TCR recombination output is shaped similarly by thymic selection.

Input material: blood. The source is a girl aged 2-9 years in good health. The chain combines TRBV20-1 with TRBJ2-3; D is unclear. The CDR3 region has the DNA TGCAGTGCCACTTCGGCGTCGCCCACAGATACGCAGTATTTT. It translates to CSATSASPTDTQYF.